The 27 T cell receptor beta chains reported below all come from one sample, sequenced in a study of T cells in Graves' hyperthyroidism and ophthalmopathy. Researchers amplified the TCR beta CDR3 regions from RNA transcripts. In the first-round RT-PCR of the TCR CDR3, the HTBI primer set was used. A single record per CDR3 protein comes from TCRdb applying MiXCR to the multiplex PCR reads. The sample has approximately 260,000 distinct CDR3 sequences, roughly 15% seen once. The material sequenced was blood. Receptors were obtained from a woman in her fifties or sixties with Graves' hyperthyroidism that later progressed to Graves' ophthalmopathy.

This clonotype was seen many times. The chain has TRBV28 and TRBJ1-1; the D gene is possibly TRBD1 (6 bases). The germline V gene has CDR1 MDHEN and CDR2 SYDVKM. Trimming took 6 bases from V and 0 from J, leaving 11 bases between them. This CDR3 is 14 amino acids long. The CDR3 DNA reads TGTGCCAGCAGGACCACAGGGCTGAACACTGAAGCTTTCTTT. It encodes CASRTTGLNTEAFF.

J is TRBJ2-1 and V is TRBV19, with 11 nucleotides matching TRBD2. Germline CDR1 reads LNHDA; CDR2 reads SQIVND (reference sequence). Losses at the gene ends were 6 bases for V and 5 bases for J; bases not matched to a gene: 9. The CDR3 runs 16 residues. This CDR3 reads CASRRLAGRRNNEQFF. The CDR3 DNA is TGTGCCAGTAGAAGACTAGCGGGACGGCGAAACAATGAGCAGTTCTTC. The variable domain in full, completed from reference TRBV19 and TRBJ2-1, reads DGGITQSPKYLFRKEGQNVTLSCEQNLNHDAMYWYRQDPGQGLRLIYYSQIVNDFQKGDIAEGYSVSREKKESFPLTVTSAQKNPTAFYLCASRRLAGRRNNEQFFGPGTRLTVL.

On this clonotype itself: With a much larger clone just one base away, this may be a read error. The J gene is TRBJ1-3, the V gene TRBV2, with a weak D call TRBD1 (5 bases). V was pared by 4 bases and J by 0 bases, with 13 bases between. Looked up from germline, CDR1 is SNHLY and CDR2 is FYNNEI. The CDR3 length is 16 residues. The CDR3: CASSGGQGNSGNTIYF. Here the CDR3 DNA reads TGTGCCAGCAGTGGCGGGCAGGGTAACTCTGGAAACACCATATATTTT.

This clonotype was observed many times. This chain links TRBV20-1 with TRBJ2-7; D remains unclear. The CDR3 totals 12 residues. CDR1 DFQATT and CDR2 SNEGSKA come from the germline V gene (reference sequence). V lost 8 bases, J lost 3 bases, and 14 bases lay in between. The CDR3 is CSTSRSGYEQYF. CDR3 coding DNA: TGCAGTACTTCTAGGTCGGGCTACGAGCAGTACTTC.

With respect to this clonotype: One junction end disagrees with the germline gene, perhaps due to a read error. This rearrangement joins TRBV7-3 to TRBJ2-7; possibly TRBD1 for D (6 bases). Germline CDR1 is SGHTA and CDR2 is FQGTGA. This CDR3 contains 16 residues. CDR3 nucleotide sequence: TGCGCCAGCAGCCAGGGGATGGGACGGAACTCCTACGAGCAGTACTTC. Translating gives CASSQGMGRNSYEQYF.

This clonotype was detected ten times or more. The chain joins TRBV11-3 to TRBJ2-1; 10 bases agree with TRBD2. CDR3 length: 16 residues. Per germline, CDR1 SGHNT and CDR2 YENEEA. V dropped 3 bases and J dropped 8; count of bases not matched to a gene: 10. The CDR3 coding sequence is TGTGCCAGCAGCTTGGGGCTTCTAGCGGGAGTAGATGAGCAGTTCTTC. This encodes CASSLGLLAGVDEQFF.

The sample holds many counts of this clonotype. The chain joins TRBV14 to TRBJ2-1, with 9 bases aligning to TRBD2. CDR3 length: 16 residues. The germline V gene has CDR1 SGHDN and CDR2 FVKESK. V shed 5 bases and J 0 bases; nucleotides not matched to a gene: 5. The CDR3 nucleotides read TGTGCCAGCAGCGACTGGCGGGAGGGCTCCTACAATGAGCAGTTCTTC. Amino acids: CASSDWREGSYNEQFF.

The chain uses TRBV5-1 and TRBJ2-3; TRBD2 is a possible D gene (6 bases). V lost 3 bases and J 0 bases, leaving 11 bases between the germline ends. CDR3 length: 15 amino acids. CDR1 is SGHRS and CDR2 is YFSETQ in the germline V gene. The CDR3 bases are TGCGCCAGCAGCTCTTTTGGGGGGAGCACAGATACGCAGTATTTT. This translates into CASSSFGGSTDTQYF.

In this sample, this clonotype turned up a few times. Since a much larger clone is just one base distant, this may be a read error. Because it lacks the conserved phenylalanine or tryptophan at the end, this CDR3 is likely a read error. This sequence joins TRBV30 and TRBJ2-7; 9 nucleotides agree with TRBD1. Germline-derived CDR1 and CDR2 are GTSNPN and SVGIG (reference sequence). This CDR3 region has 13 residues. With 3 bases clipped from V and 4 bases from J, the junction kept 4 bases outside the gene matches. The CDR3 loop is CAWSGTGLYEQYL. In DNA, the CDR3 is TGTGCCTGGAGCGGGACAGGGCTATACGAGCAGTACCTC.

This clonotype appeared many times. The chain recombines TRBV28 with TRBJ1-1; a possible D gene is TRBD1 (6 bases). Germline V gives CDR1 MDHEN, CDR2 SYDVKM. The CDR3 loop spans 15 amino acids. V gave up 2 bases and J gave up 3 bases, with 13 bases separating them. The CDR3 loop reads CASSLPTAGDTEAFF. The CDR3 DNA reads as TGTGCCAGCAGTTTACCGACAGCAGGGGACACTGAAGCTTTCTTT. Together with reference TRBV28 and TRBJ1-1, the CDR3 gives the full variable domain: DVKVTQSSRYLVKRTGEKVFLECVQDMDHENMFWYRQDPGLGLRLIYFSYDVKMKEKGDIPEGYSVSREKKERFSLILESASTNQTSMYLCASSLPTAGDTEAFFGQGTRLTVV.

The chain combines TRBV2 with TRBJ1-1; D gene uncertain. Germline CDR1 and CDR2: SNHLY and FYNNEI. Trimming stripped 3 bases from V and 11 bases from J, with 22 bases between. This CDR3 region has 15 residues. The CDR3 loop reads CASSDGPRSDYGAFF. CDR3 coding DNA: TGTGCCAGCAGTGACGGCCCCCGGTCTGATTATGGGGCTTTCTTT.

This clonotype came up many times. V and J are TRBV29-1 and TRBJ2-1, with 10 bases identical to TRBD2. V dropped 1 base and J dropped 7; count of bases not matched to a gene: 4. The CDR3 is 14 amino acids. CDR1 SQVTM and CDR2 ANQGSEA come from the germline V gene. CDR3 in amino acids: CSVEALTSGNEQFF. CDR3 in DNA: TGCAGCGTTGAAGCCCTGACTAGCGGGAATGAGCAGTTCTTC.

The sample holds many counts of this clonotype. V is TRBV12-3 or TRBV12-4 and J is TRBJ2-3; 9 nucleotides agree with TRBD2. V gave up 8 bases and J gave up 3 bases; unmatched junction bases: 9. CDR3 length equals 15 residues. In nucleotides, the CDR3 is TGTGCCAGCGAGGGTTTGCGGGAGGGAACAGATACGCAGTATTTT. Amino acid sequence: CASEGLREGTDTQYF.

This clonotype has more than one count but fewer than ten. As DNA, the CDR3 is TGCGCCAGCAGTGATGGAGGGCCCTATGGCTACACCTTC. Amino acid sequence: CASSDGGPYGYTF. The chain joins TRBV10-1 to TRBJ1-2; D gene ambiguous. This CDR3 spans 13 amino acids. Trimming removed 3 bases at V and 4 bases at J, with 9 bases between. Per the germline V gene, CDR1 is WNHNN and CDR2 is SYGVQD (reference sequence).

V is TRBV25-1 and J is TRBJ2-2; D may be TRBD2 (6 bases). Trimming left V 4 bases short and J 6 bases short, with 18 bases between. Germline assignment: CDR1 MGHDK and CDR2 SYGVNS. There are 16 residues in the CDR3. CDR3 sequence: CASSGGQTGASGELFF. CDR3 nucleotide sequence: TGTGCCAGCAGTGGGGGTCAGACGGGAGCGTCCGGGGAGCTGTTTTTT. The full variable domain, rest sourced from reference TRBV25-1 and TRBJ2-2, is EADIYQTPRYLVIGTGKKITLECSQTMGHDKMYWYQQDPGMELHLIHYSYGVNSTEKGDLSSESTVSRIRTEHFPLTLESARPSHTSQYLCASSGGQTGASGELFFGEGSRLTVL.

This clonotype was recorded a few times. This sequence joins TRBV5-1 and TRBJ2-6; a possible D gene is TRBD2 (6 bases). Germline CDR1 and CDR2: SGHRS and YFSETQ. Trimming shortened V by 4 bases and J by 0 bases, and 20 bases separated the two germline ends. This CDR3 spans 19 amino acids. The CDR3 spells CASSSAHGGASSGANVLTF. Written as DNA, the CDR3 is TGCGCCAGCAGCAGTGCTCACGGCGGGGCAAGCTCTGGGGCCAACGTCCTGACTTTC.

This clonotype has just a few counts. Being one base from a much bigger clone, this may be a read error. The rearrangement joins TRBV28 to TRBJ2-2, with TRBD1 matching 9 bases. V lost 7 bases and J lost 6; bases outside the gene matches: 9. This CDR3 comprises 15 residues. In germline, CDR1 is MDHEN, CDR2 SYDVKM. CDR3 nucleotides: TGTGCCAGCACCGGTGGGACAGGGAATCCCGGGGAGCTGTTTTTT. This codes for CASTGGTGNPGELFF.

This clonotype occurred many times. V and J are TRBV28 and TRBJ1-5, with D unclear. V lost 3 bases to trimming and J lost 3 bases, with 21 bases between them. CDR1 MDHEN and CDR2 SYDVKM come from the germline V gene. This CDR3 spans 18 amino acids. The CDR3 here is CASSLAETTSTYNQPQHF. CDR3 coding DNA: TGTGCCAGCAGTTTGGCAGAAACGACCTCCACATACAATCAGCCCCAGCATTTT.

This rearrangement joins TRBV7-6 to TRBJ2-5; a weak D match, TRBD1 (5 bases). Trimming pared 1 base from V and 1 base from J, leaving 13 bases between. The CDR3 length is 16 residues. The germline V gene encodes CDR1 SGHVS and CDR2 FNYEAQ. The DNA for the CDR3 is TGTGCCAGCAGCTTAGGTCATTTCAGGGCCCAAGAGACCCAGTACTTC. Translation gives CASSLGHFRAQETQYF.

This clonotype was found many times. CDR3 nucleotide sequence: TGTGCCAGCAGCTTGGAACGGGACGGATCCCAAGAGACCCAGTACTTC. This gives the protein CASSLERDGSQETQYF. The J gene is TRBJ2-5, the V gene TRBV5-6; D possibly matches TRBD1 or TRBD2 (5 bases each). The germline CDR1 and CDR2 sequences are SGHDT and YYEEEE. The CDR3 has 16 amino acids. Trimming cost V 0 bases and J 1 base, with 13 bases left between them.

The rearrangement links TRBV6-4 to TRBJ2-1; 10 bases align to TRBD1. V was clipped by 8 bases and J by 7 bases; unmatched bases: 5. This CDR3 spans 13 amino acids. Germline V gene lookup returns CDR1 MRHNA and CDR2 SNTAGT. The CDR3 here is CASWDRGLNEQFF. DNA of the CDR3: TGTGCCAGCTGGGACAGGGGTTTGAATGAGCAGTTCTTC.

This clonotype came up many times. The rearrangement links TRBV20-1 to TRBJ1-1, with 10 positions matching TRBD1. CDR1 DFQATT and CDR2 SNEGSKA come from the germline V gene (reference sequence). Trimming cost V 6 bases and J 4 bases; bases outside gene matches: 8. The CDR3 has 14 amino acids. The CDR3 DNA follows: TGCAGTGCGCCGAAGACAGGGGGCGGCACTGAAGCTTTCTTT. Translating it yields CSAPKTGGGTEAFF.

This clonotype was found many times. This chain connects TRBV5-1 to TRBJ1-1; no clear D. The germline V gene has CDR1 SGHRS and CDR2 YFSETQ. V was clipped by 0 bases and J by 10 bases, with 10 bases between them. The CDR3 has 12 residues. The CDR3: CASSLEGKGAFF. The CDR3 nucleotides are TGCGCCAGCAGCTTGGAGGGCAAGGGAGCTTTCTTT.

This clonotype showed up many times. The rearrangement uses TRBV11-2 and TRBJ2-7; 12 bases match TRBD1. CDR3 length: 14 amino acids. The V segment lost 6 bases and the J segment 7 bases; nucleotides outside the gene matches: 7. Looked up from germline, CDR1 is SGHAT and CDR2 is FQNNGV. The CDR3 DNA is TGTGCCAGCAGGGGGGGACAGGGGGCGCGGGAGCAGTACTTC. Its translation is CASRGGQGAREQYF.

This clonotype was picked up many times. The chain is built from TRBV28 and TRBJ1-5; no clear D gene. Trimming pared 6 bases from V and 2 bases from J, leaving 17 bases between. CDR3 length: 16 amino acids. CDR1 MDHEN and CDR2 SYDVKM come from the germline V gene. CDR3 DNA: TGTGCCAGCAGCAGACGGAGCCAGGTGCGCAATCAGCCCCAGCATTTT. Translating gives CASSRRSQVRNQPQHF.

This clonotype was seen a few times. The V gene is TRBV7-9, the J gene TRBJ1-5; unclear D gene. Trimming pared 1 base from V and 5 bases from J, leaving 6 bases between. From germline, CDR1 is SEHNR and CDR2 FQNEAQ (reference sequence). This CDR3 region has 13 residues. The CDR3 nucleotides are TGTGCCAGCAGCTTAGAATTAGATCAGCCCCAGCATTTT. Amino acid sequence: CASSLELDQPQHF.

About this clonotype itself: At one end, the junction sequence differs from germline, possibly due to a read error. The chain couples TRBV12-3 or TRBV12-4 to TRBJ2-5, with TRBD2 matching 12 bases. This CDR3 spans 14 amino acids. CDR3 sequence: CASSKLAGGGLLDF. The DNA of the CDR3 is TGTGCCAGCAGTAAACTAGCGGGAGGCGGGTTATTGGACTTC.